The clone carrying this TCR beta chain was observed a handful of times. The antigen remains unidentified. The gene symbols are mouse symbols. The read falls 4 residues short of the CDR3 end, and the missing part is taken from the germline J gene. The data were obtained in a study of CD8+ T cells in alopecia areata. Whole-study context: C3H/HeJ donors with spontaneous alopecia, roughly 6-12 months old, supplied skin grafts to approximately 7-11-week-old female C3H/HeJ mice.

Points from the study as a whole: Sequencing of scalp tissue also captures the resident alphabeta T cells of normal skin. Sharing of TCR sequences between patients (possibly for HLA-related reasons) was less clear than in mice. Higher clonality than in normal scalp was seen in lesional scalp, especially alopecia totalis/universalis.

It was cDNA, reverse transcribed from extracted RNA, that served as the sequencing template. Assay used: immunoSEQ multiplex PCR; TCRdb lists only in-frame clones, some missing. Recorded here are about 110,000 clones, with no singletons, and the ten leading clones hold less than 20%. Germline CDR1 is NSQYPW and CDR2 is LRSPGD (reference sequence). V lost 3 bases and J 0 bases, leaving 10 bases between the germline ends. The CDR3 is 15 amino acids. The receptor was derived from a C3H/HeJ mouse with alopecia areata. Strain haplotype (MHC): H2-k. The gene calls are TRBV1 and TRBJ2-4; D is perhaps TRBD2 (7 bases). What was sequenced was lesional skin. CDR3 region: CTCSAWGASQNTLYF. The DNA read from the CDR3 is TGCACCTGCAGTGCTTGGGGGGCTAGTCAAAAC.